The 16 T cell receptor beta chains in this list originate from one sample, sequenced in a study of blood T cells in healthy people across ages. It was with a sample-barcoded 5' primer and a J-beta primer mix that a second PCR of roughly 7 to 12 cycles was run. TCRdb used MiXCR to reprocess the 5' RACE reads, holding one entry per CDR3 protein. The sample has 1.5 million to 2 million distinct CDR3 sequences; about two fifths are singletons. Sequencing was performed on blood. The receptor set was obtained from a human donor in good health.

This chain links TRBV12-3 or TRBV12-4 with TRBJ2-7, with D possibly being TRBD1 (5 bases). The CDR3 loop spans 18 amino acids. Trimming left V 2 bases short and J 3 bases short, with 23 bases between. The CDR3 loop reads CASSLTLVFTGLIYEQYF. The CDR3 nucleotides read TGTGCCAGCAGTTTAACCCTGGTGTTTACAGGCCTGATCTACGAGCAGTACTTC.

This clonotype appeared a few times. V is TRBV20-1 and J is TRBJ2-3; TRBD1 matches at 9 bases. This CDR3 contains 14 residues. Trimming cost V 0 bases and J 4 bases; bases outside gene matches: 2. Germline V gene sequence: CDR1 DFQATT, CDR2 SNEGSKA (reference sequence). The CDR3 sequence: CSARDRTGADTQYF. CDR3 in DNA: TGCAGTGCTAGAGATAGGACAGGGGCAGATACGCAGTATTTT.

The V and J genes are TRBV6-1 and TRBJ1-2; D call uncertain. V was trimmed by 8 bases and J by 8 bases, leaving 18 bases between them. The CDR3 has 13 residues. The germline CDR1 and CDR2 sequences are MNHNS and SASEGT. The DNA for the CDR3 is TGTGCCAGCGTCTTTACAGATCCAGGAGGCTACACCTTC. This translates into CASVFTDPGGYTF.

The sample holds a few counts of this clonotype. V is TRBV12-3 or TRBV12-4 and J is TRBJ2-3; the D is unclear. This CDR3 has 12 residues. Trimming removed 6 bases at V and 10 bases at J, with 14 bases between. The CDR3 DNA is TGTGCCAGCAGCCCCTTACTAAGGGCGCAGTATTTT. Amino acids: CASSPLLRAQYF.

The chain combines TRBV4-1 with TRBJ1-5, with D hard to call. The CDR3 spans 16 residues. Trimming pared 0 bases from V and 3 bases from J, leaving 12 bases between. Germline V gene lookup returns CDR1 MGHRA and CDR2 YSYEKL. CDR3 amino acids: CASSQEGMGPNQPQHF. As DNA, the CDR3 is TGCGCCAGCAGCCAAGAAGGCATGGGTCCCAATCAGCCCCAGCATTTT.

V gene TRBV6-5 combines with J gene TRBJ2-7; D not resolved. This CDR3 is built from 13 residues. With 1 base removed from V and 6 bases from J, the gap between germline ends came to 10 bases. CDR1 and CDR2 (germline): MNHEY, SVGAGI. The CDR3 region is CASSYLTKSEQYF. CDR3 DNA: TGTGCCAGCAGTTACTTGACAAAATCCGAGCAGTACTTC.

This clonotype showed up many times. V usage is TRBV12-3 or TRBV12-4 and J usage is TRBJ2-3; D might be TRBD2 (7 bases). The CDR3 consists of 13 residues. The V gene lost 5 bases and the J gene lost 9 bases, with 15 bases spanning the gap. CDR3 residues: CASSPSGGRTQYF. The CDR3 bases are TGTGCCAGCAGTCCGTCCGGGGGGCGCACGCAGTATTTT.

The CDR3 sequence: CASTDSGGSHEQYF. The DNA of the CDR3 is TGTGCCAGCACCGATAGCGGGGGGAGCCATGAGCAGTACTTC. This chain links TRBV7-6 with TRBJ2-5; 10 bases are shared with TRBD2. Germline values: CDR1 SGHVS, CDR2 FNYEAQ. The length of the CDR3 is 14 residues. The J segment lost 11 bases and the V segment lost 7 bases, leaving 13 bases of the junction unmatched.

This clonotype turned up a few times. This chain links TRBV25-1 with TRBJ1-1, with 8 bases identical to TRBD1. Unmatched junction bases numbered 14, after V lost 4 bases and J lost 7 bases. The CDR3 contains 16 residues. Germline lookup yields CDR1 MGHDK and CDR2 SYGVNS. DNA of the CDR3: TGTGCCAGCAGTGGATCCCCGACAGGGGCGGTCGGTGAAGCTTTCTTT. Encoded protein: CASSGSPTGAVGEAFF.

This clonotype was observed a few times. The chain uses TRBV7-3 and TRBJ2-1, with 10 bases identical to TRBD2. V lost 2 bases, J lost 7 bases, and 5 bases stayed unmatched. CDR1 SGHTA and CDR2 FQGTGA come from the germline V gene. The CDR3 has 15 amino acids. The CDR3: CASSLASSGGNEQFF. Written as DNA, the CDR3 is TGTGCCAGCAGCTTAGCGTCTAGCGGGGGTAATGAGCAGTTCTTC.

This chain uses TRBV29-1 with TRBJ2-3; D is uncertain. Germline CDR1 and CDR2: SQVTM and ANQGSEA. The CDR3 covers 13 residues. Trimming took 3 bases from V and 4 from J, leaving 11 bases between them. In DNA form, the CDR3 reads TGCAGCGTTGATCTAGAGGTGTCAGATACGCAGTATTTT. It codes for CSVDLEVSDTQYF.

A few counts support this clonotype. V usage is TRBV20-1 and J usage is TRBJ1-5; D might be TRBD1 (6 bases). V was pared by 3 bases and J by 14 bases, with 20 bases between. The length of the CDR3 is 13 residues. The V gene's germline CDR1 is DFQATT and CDR2 SNEGSKA (reference sequence). DNA of the CDR3: TGCAGTGCTAGTCGGCCAGGGGTTGGTTATGAGCATTTT. Its translation: CSASRPGVGYEHF.

This clonotype came up many times. The chain links TRBV4-1 to TRBJ2-7; D uncertain. The length of the CDR3 is 14 residues. With 4 bases removed from V and 4 bases from J, the gap between germline ends came to 14 bases. CDR1 and CDR2 (germline): MGHRA, YSYEKL. The CDR3 DNA is TGCGCCAGCAGCCCCCCCGGAGTAAGATACGAGCAGTACTTC. Protein: CASSPPGVRYEQYF.

Only a few counts were recorded for this clonotype. This sequence joins TRBV7-9 and TRBJ2-1, with D possibly TRBD1 on 6 matching bases. The V and J ends lost 5 bases and 0 bases respectively, with 14 bases between them. CDR3 length equals 16 residues. Germline CDR1 and CDR2: SEHNR and FQNEAQ (reference sequence). Written as DNA, the CDR3 is TGTGCCAGCAGCCCTAGTCCAGGGGACTCCTACAATGAGCAGTTCTTC. It yields the protein CASSPSPGDSYNEQFF.

To note about this clonotype: A much larger clone is a single base away; this may be a read error. V is TRBV14 and J is TRBJ2-1; D not certain. Germline V lookup: CDR1 SGHDN, CDR2 FVKESK. The CDR3 consists of 13 residues. The CDR3 sequence is CANSQTSYNEQFF. The CDR3 bases are TGTGCCAACAGCCAAACCTCCTACAATGAGCAGTTCTTC.

The chain employs TRBV6-4 and TRBJ2-1; 9 bases align to TRBD1. CDR1 and CDR2 (germline): MRHNA, SNTAGT. With 6 bases clipped from V and 7 bases from J, the junction kept 10 bases outside the gene matches. CDR3 length: 15 amino acids. CDR3 protein: CASRLGTGLVNEQFF. The CDR3 region has the DNA TGTGCCAGCAGACTGGGGACAGGGTTGGTTAATGAGCAGTTCTTC.